These 25 T cell receptor beta chains were sequenced from one sample in a study of cytomegalovirus exposure and HLA in healthy donors. The PCR made use of 60 Vbeta and 13 Jbeta primers. TCRdb's copy holds only in-frame clones and misses some; the assay was immunoSEQ multiplex PCR. The table includes approximately 160,000 clones, approximately 71% detected once. The sequenced sample consisted of PBMCs. The receptors here all came from a man aged 50 or older in good health and CMV-seronegative.

In its sample, this clone was seen a few times. Other DNA sequences within the sample encode an identical CDR3. This chain connects TRBV5-1 to TRBJ1-3; D may be TRBD1 (5 bases). CDR1 and CDR2 from the germline V gene are SGHRS and YFSETQ. The V and J ends lost 4 bases and 1 base respectively, with 9 bases between them. This CDR3 has 14 residues. The CDR3 DNA sequence: TGCGCCAGCAGCCCGGGGGGGTCTGGAAACACCATATATTTT. Translation: CASSPGGSGNTIYF.

This sequence joins TRBV5-1 and TRBJ2-2, with 9 bases fitting TRBD1. J gave up 0 bases and V 0 bases, and 3 bases lay outside the gene matches. Germline V lookup: CDR1 SGHRS, CDR2 YFSETQ. The CDR3 is 17 residues long. The CDR3 nucleotides are TGCGCCAGCAGCTTGGCGGGACAGGGAACGAACACCGGGGAGCTGTTTTTT. Translating it yields CASSLAGQGTNTGELFF.

This clone was detected once. CDR3 in amino acids: CASIPTGSGANVLTF. The CDR3 DNA reads as TGTGCCAGCATCCCGACTGGCTCTGGGGCCAACGTCCTGACTTTC. The chain links TRBV6-1 to TRBJ2-6; D ambiguous. V lost 7 bases and J lost 0, with 10 bases in between. The CDR3 loop spans 15 amino acids. Per the germline V gene, CDR1 is MNHNS and CDR2 is SASEGT.

The CDR3 DNA is TGTGCCAGCAGCATTGAAGCCGCGACTGGCCTCGGCAGCACTGAAGCTTTCTTT. Its protein product is CASSIEAATGLGSTEAFF. The gene calls are TRBV9 and TRBJ1-1; D not certain. Germline V gives CDR1 SGDLS, CDR2 YYNGEE. The CDR3 consists of 18 residues. V lost 4 bases and J 4 bases, leaving 26 bases between the germline ends.

This chain connects TRBV6-1 to TRBJ2-5; D perhaps matches TRBD2 (6 bases). The J call may not be correct, given that the DNA end is closer to TRBJ2-7. This CDR3 has 16 amino acids. From germline, CDR1 is MNHNS and CDR2 SASEGT. The CDR3 loop reads CASSVVGGSAPYEQYF. Written as DNA, the CDR3 is TGTGCCAGCAGTGTGGTTGGAGGGTCGGCGCCCTACGAGCAGTACTTC.

This clone was seen a few times. This rearrangement joins TRBV7-9 to TRBJ2-1; TRBD2 might be the D (5 bases). The germline V gene has CDR1 SEHNR and CDR2 FQNEAQ (reference sequence). V lost 0 bases to trimming and J lost 8 bases, with 14 bases between them. CDR3 length equals 15 residues. The CDR3 is CASSLARIAHDEQFF. The CDR3 DNA follows: TGTGCCAGCAGCTTAGCGAGGATAGCGCACGATGAGCAGTTCTTC.

The gene calls are TRBV6-1 and TRBJ1-2; no firm D call. With 2 bases removed from V and 4 bases from J, the gap between germline ends came to 17 bases. The CDR3 totals 16 residues. Germline assignment: CDR1 MNHNS and CDR2 SASEGT. CDR3 loop: CASSESLFFRIYGYTF. The DNA for the CDR3 is TGTGCCAGCAGTGAAAGCCTGTTCTTCAGGATCTATGGCTACACCTTC.

The chain recombines TRBV30 with TRBJ2-2; D gene unclear. The V end lost 3 bases, the J end lost 7 bases, and 6 bases lay between the germline ends. Germline V gene data show CDR1 as GTSNPN and CDR2 as SVGIG (reference sequence). The CDR3 extends over 11 amino acids. The DNA of the CDR3 is TGTGCCTGGAGGGTCGGCGGGGAGCTGTTTTTT. As protein: CAWRVGGELFF.

The chain recombines TRBV28 with TRBJ1-1; 8 nucleotides agree with TRBD1. Germline values: CDR1 MDHEN, CDR2 SYDVKM. V lost 1 base, J lost 4 bases, and 5 bases stayed unmatched. CDR3 length: 15 amino acids. CDR3 sequence: CASSLLNRGSTEAFF. The CDR3 DNA reads TGTGCCAGCAGTTTATTGAACAGGGGGAGCACTGAAGCTTTCTTT.

The CDR3 coding sequence is TGTGCCAGCAGCTTATTAGGACACCTCACAGATACGCAGTATTTT. Residues: CASSLLGHLTDTQYF. The J gene is TRBJ2-3, the V gene TRBV7-8; maybe TRBD1 (5 bases). The CDR3 runs 15 residues. The V gene's germline CDR1 is SGHVS and CDR2 FQNEAQ. V gave up 2 bases and J gave up 2 bases, with 11 bases separating them.

Note on this clone: The junction shows a germline mismatch at one end, possibly a read error. CDR3 protein: CASSEAPTGGLDF. As DNA, the CDR3 is TGTGCCAGCAGTGAAGCCCCGACAGGGGGATTAGACTTC. This chain uses TRBV6-1 with TRBJ1-2; 9 bases align to TRBD1. Germline loops: CDR1 MNHNS, CDR2 SASEGT. There are 13 residues in the CDR3.

This clone was counted once. The chain combines TRBV6-6 with TRBJ1-2; 7 nucleotides align to TRBD1. This CDR3 contains 14 residues. Looked up from germline, CDR1 is MNHNY and CDR2 is SVGAGI (reference sequence). V dropped 6 bases and J dropped 4; count of bases not matched to a gene: 8. This CDR3 reads CASRDPGQSYGYTF. The CDR3 DNA sequence: TGTGCCAGCAGAGACCCGGGACAGAGCTATGGCTACACCTTC.

The V and J genes are TRBV5-1 and TRBJ2-3; 9 bases are a match to TRBD1. Germline CDR1 is SGHRS and CDR2 is YFSETQ. The J segment lost 1 base and the V segment lost 0 bases, leaving 3 bases of the junction unmatched. This CDR3 region has 16 residues. CDR3 in amino acids: CASSLVGDRGTDTQYF. The DNA for the CDR3 is TGCGCCAGCAGCTTGGTTGGGGACAGGGGCACAGATACGCAGTATTTT.

Worth noting for this clone: One junction end disagrees with the germline gene, perhaps due to a read error. The chain joins TRBV25-1 to TRBJ2-7; tentatively, D is TRBD1 (6 bases). This CDR3 is built from 13 residues. The germline CDR1 and CDR2 sequences are MGHDK and SYGVNS. The CDR3 loop is CVSSVGARDEQYF. As DNA, the CDR3 is TGTGTCAGCAGTGTGGGGGCGCGGGACGAGCAGTACTTC.

The sample holds one count of this clone. The V call is TRBV7-9, the J call TRBJ2-5; 8 positions match TRBD2. The V and J ends lost 4 bases and 2 bases, in that order; junction bases with no gene match: 15. The germline V gene has CDR1 SEHNR and CDR2 FQNEAQ (reference sequence). The length of the CDR3 is 18 residues. The CDR3 DNA follows: TGTGCCAGCAGCTCAACCCGGGAGGGAGACTACTTACAAGAGACCCAGTACTTC. Translating it yields CASSSTREGDYLQETQYF.

The chain has TRBV7-9 and TRBJ1-2, with D possibly TRBD1 on 5 matching bases. Trimming stripped 0 bases from V and 1 base from J, with 9 bases between. Germline V gives CDR1 SEHNR, CDR2 FQNEAQ (reference sequence). This CDR3 is built from 15 residues. CDR3 sequence reads: CASSLAHGGNYGYTF. The CDR3 DNA reads TGTGCCAGCAGCTTAGCACACGGGGGTAACTATGGCTACACCTTC.

This clone was counted a few times. This sequence joins TRBV25-1 and TRBJ2-7; D gene uncertain. CDR1 and CDR2 from the germline V gene are MGHDK and SYGVNS. This CDR3 is 12 amino acids long. With 2 bases removed from V and 2 bases from J, the gap between germline ends came to 4 bases. This CDR3 reads CASSELPYEQYF. The CDR3 DNA reads as TGTGCCAGCAGTGAACTTCCCTACGAGCAGTACTTC.

V gene TRBV11-2 combines with J gene TRBJ2-7, with a weak D call TRBD2 (6 bases). Per the germline V gene, CDR1 is SGHAT and CDR2 is FQNNGV. The CDR3 is 14 residues long. V was clipped by 5 bases and J by 7 bases, with 18 bases between them. CDR3 sequence reads: CASSPAPGVAEQYF. CDR3 DNA: TGTGCCAGCAGCCCTGCTCCGGGGGTAGCGGAGCAGTACTTC.

This clone came up a few times. This chain connects TRBV29-1 to TRBJ1-1, with 12 bases that match TRBD1. In germline, CDR1 is SQVTM, CDR2 ANQGSEA. V was clipped by 7 bases and J by 2 bases; unmatched bases: 8. This CDR3 region has 15 residues. The CDR3, as DNA: TGCAGCGCCGTGGGACAGGGGGCGGTTAACACTGAAGCTTTCTTT. Protein: CSAVGQGAVNTEAFF.

The chain couples TRBV19 to TRBJ2-7, with a weak D call TRBD2 (5 bases). The CDR3 is 13 amino acids. The V gene's germline CDR1 is LNHDA and CDR2 SQIVND (reference sequence). V lost 5 bases and J 3 bases, leaving 11 bases between the germline ends. Here the CDR3 reads CASSVATDYEQYF. CDR3 in DNA: TGTGCCAGTAGTGTAGCGACTGACTACGAGCAGTACTTC.

This chain joins TRBV19 and TRBJ2-2; TRBD1 aligns across 7 bases. After removal of 10 bases from V and 2 bases from J, the junction contained 7 bases not matched to a gene. CDR1 is LNHDA, CDR2 SQIVND, per germline (reference sequence). The CDR3 length is 14 residues. This chain's CDR3 is CATLGTDNTGELFF. CDR3 bases: TGTGCCACCCTTGGGACAGACAACACCGGGGAGCTGTTTTTT.

The chain is built from TRBV4-2 and TRBJ2-7; D gene unclear. CDR3 length: 13 amino acids. V lost 1 base, J lost 4 bases, and 8 bases lay in between. Looked up from germline, CDR1 is LGHNA and CDR2 is YNFKEQ. CDR3 DNA: TGTGCCAGCAGCCAAGGAGGAGCGTACGAGCAGTACTTC. Translating it yields CASSQGGAYEQYF.

The chain carries TRBV19 and TRBJ1-2; D not resolved. The V end was cut by 5 bases, the J end by 4 bases, with 8 bases between. The CDR3 loop spans 12 amino acids. The germline V gene encodes CDR1 LNHDA and CDR2 SQIVND (reference sequence). CDR3 DNA: TGTGCCAGTAGTTTTAGACTCTATGGCTACACCTTC. Amino acids: CASSFRLYGYTF.

The CDR3 DNA sequence: TGCGCCAGCAGCTTAAAAACCGGGACAGGGGGATTTTACGAGCAGTACTTC. Translating gives CASSLKTGTGGFYEQYF. The chain combines TRBV5-1 with TRBJ2-7, with 11 bases fitting TRBD1. The CDR3 covers 17 residues. Germline V gives CDR1 SGHRS, CDR2 YFSETQ. V was pared by 2 bases and J by 4 bases, with 11 bases of the junction left unmatched.

The J gene is TRBJ1-2, the V gene TRBV28; 11 bases align to TRBD1. The germline gives CDR1 MDHEN, CDR2 SYDVKM. Trimming at V came to 4 bases and at J to 3 bases, leaving 7 bases not matched to a gene. The CDR3 is 16 residues long. CDR3 protein: CASSSQRDRGDYGYTF. The CDR3 DNA reads as TGTGCCAGCAGTTCCCAACGGGACAGGGGGGACTATGGCTACACCTTC.